The subject of this entry is one T cell receptor beta chain. The germline CDR1 and CDR2 sequences are MGHRA and YSYEKL. Trimming cost V 3 bases and J 5 bases; bases outside gene matches: 10. The CDR3 is 15 residues long. This entry comes from a study of blood T cell repertoires in COVID-19. Study-wide background: Material from acute and convalescent COVID-19 was sourced from the United States, Italy and Spain.

The authors' processing: Estimates of nucleated cell counts were drawn from the amplification of reference gene primers. Method: immunoSEQ multiplex PCR; TCRdb's copy keeps in-frame clones and lacks some. From that table come the V and J calls and clone size; the DNA was used to work out D and trimming. The top ten hold less than 20% of the sample, which has a few hundred thousand clones, roughly nine tenths seen once. The study assigned cohorts using participant-reported clinical history. The rearrangement joins TRBV4-1 to TRBJ2-7; the match to TRBD1 covers 7 bases. The TCR originated in a woman younger than 45 who had recovered from COVID-19. Sequencing was performed on PBMCs or T cells enriched from blood (not recorded which). The CDR3 here is CASSHLTGLSNEQYF. As DNA, the CDR3 is TGCGCCAGCAGCCATTTGACAGGGTTATCGAACGAGCAGTACTTC.